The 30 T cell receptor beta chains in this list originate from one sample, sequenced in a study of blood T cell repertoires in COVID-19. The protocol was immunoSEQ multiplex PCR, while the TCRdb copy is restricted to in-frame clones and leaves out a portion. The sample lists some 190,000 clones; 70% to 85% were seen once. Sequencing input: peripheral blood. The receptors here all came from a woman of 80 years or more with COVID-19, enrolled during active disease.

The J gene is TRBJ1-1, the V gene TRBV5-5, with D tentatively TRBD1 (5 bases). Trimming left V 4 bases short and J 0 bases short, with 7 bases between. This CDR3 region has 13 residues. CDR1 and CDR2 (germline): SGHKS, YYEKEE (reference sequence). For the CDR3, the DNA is TGTGCCAGCAGCCAGACAGTGAACACTGAAGCTTTCTTT. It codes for CASSQTVNTEAFF.

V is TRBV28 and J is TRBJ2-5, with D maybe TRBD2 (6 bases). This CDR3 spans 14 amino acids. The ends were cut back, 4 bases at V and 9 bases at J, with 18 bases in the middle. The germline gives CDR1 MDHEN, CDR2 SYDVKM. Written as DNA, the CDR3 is TGTGCCAGCAGTTCCCCCCATGGGGGGTCGGCCCAGTACTTC. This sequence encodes CASSSPHGGSAQYF.

CDR3 in amino acids: CATSDSRRQGEDGYTF. CDR3 in DNA: TGTGCCACCAGTGACTCCCGTCGACAGGGCGAGGATGGCTACACCTTC. V usage is TRBV24-1 and J usage is TRBJ1-2, with 7 bases lining up with TRBD1. Germline CDR1 and CDR2: KGHDR and SFDVKD. The V gene end was trimmed by 4 bases and the J gene end by 6 bases; junction bases not matched to a gene: 13. The CDR3 contains 16 residues.

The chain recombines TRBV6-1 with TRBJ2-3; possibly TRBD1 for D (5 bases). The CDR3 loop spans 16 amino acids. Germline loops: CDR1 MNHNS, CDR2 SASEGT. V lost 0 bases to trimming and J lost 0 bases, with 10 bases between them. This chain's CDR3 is CASSEAQGRSTDTQYF. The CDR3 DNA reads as TGTGCCAGCAGTGAAGCCCAGGGTCGTAGCACAGATACGCAGTATTTT.

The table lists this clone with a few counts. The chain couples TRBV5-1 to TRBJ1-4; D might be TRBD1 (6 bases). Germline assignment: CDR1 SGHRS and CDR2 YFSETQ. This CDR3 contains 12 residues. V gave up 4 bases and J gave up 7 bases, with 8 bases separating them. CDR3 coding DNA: TGCGCCAGCAGCATACAGGGTGAAAAACTGTTTTTT. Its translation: CASSIQGEKLFF.

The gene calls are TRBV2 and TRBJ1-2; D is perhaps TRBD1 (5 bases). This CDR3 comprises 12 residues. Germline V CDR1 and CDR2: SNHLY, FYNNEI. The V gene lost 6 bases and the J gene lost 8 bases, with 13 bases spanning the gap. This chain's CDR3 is CASSLQEGGYTF. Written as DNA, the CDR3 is TGTGCCAGCAGCCTTCAGGAGGGGGGCTACACCTTC.

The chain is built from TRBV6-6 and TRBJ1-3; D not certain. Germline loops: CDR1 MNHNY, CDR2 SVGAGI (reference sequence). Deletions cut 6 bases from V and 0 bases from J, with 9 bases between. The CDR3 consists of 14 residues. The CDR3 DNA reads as TGTGCCAGCAGGGCGGGGTCCTCTGGAAACACCATATATTTT. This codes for CASRAGSSGNTIYF.

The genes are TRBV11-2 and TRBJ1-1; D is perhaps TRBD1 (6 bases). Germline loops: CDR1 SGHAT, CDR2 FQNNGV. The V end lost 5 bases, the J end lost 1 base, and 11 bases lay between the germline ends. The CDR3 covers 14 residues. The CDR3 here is CASSIGQSNTEAFF. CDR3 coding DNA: TGTGCCAGCAGCATAGGACAGTCGAACACTGAAGCTTTCTTT. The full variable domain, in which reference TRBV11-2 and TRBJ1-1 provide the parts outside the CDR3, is EAGVAQSPRYKIIEKRQSVAFWCNPISGHATLYWYQQILGQGPKLLIQFQNNGVVDDSQLPKDRFSAERLKGVDSTLKIQPAKLEDSAVYLCASSIGQSNTEAFFGQGTRLTVV.

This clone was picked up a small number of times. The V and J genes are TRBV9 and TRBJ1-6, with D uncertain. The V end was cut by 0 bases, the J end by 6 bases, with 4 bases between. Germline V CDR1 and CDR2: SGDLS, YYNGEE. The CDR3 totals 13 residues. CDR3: CASSVAFNSPLHF. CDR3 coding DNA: TGTGCCAGCAGCGTAGCTTTTAATTCACCCCTCCACTTT.

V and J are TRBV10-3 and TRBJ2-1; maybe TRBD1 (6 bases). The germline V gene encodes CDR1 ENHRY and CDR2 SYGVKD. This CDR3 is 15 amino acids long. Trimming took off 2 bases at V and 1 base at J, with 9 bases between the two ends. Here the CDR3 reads CAISERDKSYNEQFF. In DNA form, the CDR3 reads TGTGCCATCAGTGAGCGGGACAAATCCTACAATGAGCAGTTCTTC.

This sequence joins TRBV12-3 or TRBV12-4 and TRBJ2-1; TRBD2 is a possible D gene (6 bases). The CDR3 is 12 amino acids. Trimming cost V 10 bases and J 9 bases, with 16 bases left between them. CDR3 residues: CATWAGPGEQFF. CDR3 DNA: TGTGCCACCTGGGCGGGGCCCGGTGAGCAGTTCTTC.

The CDR3 DNA reads TGTGCCAGCTCACTCGGGCAGGGGAACGAGCAGTACTTC. It specifies CASSLGQGNEQYF. The chain uses TRBV18 and TRBJ2-7; weak D call: TRBD1 (6 bases). This CDR3 has 13 residues. Germline CDR1 is KGHSH and CDR2 is LQKENI. V shed 4 bases and J shed 5 bases, with 12 bases lying between them.

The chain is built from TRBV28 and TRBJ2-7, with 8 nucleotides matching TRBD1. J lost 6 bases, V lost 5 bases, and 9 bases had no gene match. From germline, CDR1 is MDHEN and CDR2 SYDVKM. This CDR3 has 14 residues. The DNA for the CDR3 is TGTGCCAGCAGTAGAGGACAGGGATGGGCCGAGCAGTACTTC. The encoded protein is CASSRGQGWAEQYF.

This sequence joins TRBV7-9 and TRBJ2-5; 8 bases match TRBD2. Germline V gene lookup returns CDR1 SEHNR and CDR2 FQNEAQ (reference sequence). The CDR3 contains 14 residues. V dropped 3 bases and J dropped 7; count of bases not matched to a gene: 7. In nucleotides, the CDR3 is TGTGCCAGCAGCTTGGGGCTAGCGGGTTCGACCCAGTACTTC. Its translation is CASSLGLAGSTQYF.

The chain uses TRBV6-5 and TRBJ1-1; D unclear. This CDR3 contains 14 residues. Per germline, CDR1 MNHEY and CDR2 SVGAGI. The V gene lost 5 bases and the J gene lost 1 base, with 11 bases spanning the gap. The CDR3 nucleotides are TGTGCCAGCAGTAAACGTACACCGAACACTGAAGCTTTCTTT. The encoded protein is CASSKRTPNTEAFF.

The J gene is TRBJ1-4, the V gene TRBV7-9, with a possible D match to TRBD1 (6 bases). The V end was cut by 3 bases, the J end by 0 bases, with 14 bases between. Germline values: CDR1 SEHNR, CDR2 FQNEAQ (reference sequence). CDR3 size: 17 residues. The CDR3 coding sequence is TGTGCCAGCAGCTTGGAACAGGGCTACGCAACTAATGAAAAACTGTTTTTT. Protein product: CASSLEQGYATNEKLFF. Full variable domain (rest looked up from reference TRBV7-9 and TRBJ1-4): DTGVSQNPRHKITKRGQNVTFRCDPISEHNRLYWYRQTLGQGPEFLTYFQNEAQLEKSRLLSDRFSAERPKGSFSTLEIQRTEQGDSAMYLCASSLEQGYATNEKLFFGSGTQLSVL.

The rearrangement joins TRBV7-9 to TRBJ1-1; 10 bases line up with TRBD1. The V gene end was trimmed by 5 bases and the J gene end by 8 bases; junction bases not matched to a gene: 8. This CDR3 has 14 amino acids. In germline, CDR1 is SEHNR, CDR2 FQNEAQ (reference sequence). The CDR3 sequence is CASSGKDRGTEAFF. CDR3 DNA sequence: TGTGCCAGCAGCGGGAAGGACAGGGGGACAGAAGCTTTCTTT. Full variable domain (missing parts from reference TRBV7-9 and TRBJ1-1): DTGVSQNPRHKITKRGQNVTFRCDPISEHNRLYWYRQTLGQGPEFLTYFQNEAQLEKSRLLSDRFSAERPKGSFSTLEIQRTEQGDSAMYLCASSGKDRGTEAFFGQGTRLTVV.

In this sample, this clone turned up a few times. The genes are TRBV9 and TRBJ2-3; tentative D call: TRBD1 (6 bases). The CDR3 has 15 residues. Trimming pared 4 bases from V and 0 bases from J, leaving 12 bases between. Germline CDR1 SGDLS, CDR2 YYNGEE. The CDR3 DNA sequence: TGTGCCAGCAGCTCAGGGGCAGGAAGCACAGATACGCAGTATTTT. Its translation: CASSSGAGSTDTQYF.

CDR3 protein: CASSQARQGDTEAFF. In nucleotides, the CDR3 is TGTGCCAGCAGCCAAGCCCGCCAGGGGGACACTGAAGCTTTCTTT. The J gene is TRBJ1-1, the V gene TRBV4-2, with 7 bases fitting TRBD1. Germline V gene lookup returns CDR1 LGHNA and CDR2 YNFKEQ. V was pared by 1 base and J by 3 bases, with 5 bases of the junction left unmatched. The length of the CDR3 is 15 residues.

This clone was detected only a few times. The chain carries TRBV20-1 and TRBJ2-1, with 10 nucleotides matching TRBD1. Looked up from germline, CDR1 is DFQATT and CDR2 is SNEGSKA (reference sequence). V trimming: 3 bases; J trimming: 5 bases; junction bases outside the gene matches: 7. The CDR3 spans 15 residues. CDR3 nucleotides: TGCAGTGCTAGTGGGACAGGGGACGGGGACAATGAGCAGTTCTTC. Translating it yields CSASGTGDGDNEQFF.

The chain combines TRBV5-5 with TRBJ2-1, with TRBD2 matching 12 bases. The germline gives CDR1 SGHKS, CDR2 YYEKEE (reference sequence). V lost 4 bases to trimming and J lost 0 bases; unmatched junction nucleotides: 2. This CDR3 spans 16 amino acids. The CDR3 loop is CASSPTSGGSYNEQFF. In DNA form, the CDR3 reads TGTGCCAGCAGCCCGACTAGCGGGGGCTCCTACAATGAGCAGTTCTTC. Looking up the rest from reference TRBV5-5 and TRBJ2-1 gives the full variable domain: DAGVTQSPTHLIKTRGQQVTLRCSPISGHKSVSWYQQVLGQGPQFIFQYYEKEERGRGNFPDRFSARQFPNYSSELNVNALLLGDSALYLCASSPTSGGSYNEQFFGPGTRLTVL.

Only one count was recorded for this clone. The CDR3 bases are TGTGCCACCAGTGACCTGGGGGGTAGGGAAGCTTTCTTT. Translating it yields CATSDLGGREAFF. The rearrangement joins TRBV24-1 to TRBJ1-1; TRBD1 might be the D (5 bases). Germline V lookup: CDR1 KGHDR, CDR2 SFDVKD. The CDR3 has 13 residues. Trimming took off 4 bases at V and 8 bases at J, with 13 bases between the two ends.

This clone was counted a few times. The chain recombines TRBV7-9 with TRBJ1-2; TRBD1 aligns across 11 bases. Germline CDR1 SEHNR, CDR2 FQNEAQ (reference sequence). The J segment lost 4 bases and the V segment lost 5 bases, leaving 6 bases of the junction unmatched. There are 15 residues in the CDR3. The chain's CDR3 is CASSQMGQGGYGYTF. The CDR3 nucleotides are TGTGCCAGCAGCCAAATGGGACAGGGGGGCTATGGCTACACCTTC. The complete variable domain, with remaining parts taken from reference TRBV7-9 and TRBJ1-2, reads DTGVSQNPRHKITKRGQNVTFRCDPISEHNRLYWYRQTLGQGPEFLTYFQNEAQLEKSRLLSDRFSAERPKGSFSTLEIQRTEQGDSAMYLCASSQMGQGGYGYTFGSGTRLTVV.

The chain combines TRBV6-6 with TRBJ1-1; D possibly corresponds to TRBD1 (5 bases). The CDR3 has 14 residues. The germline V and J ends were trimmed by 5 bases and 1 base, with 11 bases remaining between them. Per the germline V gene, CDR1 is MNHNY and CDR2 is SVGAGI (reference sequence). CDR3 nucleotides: TGTGCCAGCAGTCAAGACAGAGCGAACACTGAAGCTTTCTTT. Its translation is CASSQDRANTEAFF.

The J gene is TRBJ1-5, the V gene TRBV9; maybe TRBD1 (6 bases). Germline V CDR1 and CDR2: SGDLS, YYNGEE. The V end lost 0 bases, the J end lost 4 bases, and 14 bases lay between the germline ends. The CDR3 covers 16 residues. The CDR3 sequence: CASSVGWGGLNQPQHF. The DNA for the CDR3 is TGTGCCAGCAGCGTAGGGTGGGGGGGCTTAAATCAGCCCCAGCATTTT.

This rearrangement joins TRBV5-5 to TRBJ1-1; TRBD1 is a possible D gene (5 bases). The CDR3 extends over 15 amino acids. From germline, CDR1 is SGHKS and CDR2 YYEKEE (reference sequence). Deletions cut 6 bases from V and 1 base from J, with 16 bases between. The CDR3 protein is CASTFYQGTNTEAFF. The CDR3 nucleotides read TGTGCCAGCACCTTTTATCAGGGTACGAACACTGAAGCTTTCTTT.

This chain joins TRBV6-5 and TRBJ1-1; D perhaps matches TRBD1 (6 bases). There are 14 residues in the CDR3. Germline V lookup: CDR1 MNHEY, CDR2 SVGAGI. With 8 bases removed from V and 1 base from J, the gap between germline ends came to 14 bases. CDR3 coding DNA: TGTGCCAGCCTCCGGGACACCCAGAACACTGAAGCTTTCTTT. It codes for CASLRDTQNTEAFF.

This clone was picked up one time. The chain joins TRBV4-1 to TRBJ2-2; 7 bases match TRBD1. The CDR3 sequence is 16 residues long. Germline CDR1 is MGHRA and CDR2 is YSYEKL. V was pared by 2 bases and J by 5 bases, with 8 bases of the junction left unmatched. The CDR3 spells CASSQPTGRVTGELFF. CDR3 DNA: TGCGCCAGCAGCCAACCGACAGGGCGGGTAACCGGGGAGCTGTTTTTT.

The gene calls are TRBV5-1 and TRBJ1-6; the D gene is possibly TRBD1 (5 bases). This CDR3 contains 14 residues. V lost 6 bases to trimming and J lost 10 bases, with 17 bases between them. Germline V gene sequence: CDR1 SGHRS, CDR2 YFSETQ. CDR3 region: CASNLGTGGSPLHF. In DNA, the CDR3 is TGCGCCAGCAACCTGGGGACGGGGGGATCACCCCTCCACTTT.

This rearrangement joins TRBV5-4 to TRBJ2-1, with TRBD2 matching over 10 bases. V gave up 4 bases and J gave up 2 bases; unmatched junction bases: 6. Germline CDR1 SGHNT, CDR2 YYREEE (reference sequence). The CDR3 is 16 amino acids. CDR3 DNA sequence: TGTGCCAGCAGCCCAACAGGACTAGCGGCCTACAATGAGCAGTTCTTC. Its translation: CASSPTGLAAYNEQFF. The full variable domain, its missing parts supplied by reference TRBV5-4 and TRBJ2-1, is ETGVTQSPTHLIKTRGQQVTLRCSSQSGHNTVSWYQQALGQGPQFIFQYYREEENGRGNFPPRFSGLQFPNYSSELNVNALELDDSALYLCASSPTGLAAYNEQFFGPGTRLTVL.